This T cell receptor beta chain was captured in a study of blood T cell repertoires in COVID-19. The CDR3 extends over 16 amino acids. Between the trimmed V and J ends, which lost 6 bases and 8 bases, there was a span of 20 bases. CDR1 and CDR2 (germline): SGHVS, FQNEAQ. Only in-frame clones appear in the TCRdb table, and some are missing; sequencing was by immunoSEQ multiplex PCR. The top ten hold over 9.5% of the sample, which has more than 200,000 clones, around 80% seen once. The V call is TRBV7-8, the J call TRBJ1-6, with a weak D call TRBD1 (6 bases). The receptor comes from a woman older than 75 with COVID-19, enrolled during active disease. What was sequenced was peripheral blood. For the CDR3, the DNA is TGTGCCAGCAGTTCTCAGGGGACCGGGCTATATTCACCCCTCCACTTT. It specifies CASSSQGTGLYSPLHF. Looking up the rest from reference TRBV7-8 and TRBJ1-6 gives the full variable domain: GAGVSQSPRYKVAKRGQDVALRCDPISGHVSLFWYQQALGQGPEFLTYFQNEAQLDKSGLPSDRFFAERPEGSVSTLKIQRTQQEDSAVYLCASSSQGTGLYSPLHFGNGTRLTVT.